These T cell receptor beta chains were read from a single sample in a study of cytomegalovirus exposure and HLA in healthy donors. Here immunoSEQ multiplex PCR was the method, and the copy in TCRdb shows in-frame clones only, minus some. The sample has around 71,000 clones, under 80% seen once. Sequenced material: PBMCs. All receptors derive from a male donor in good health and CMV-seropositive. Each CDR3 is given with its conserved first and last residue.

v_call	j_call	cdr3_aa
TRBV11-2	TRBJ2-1	CASSLLGAGGDEQFF
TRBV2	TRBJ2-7	CATTSGRVSEQYF
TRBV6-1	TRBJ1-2	CASSEQGAYGYTF
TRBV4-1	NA	CASRAGIRGAYEQYF
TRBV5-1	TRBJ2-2	CASTPLNTGELFF
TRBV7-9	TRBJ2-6	CASSLVRTAGANVLTF
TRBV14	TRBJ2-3	CASSGRALGDYTDTQYF
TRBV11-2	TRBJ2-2	CASSPEPTGELFF
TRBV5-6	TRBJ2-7	CASSQTPGQTYEQYF
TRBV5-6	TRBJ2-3	CASSSSDRTDTQYF
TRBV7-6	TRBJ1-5	CASSRTQGNFQPQHF
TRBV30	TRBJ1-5	CAWSVGTGTQPQHF
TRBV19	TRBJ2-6	CASSNSGQGGLSGANVLTF
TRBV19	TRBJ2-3	CASRDFPGTDTQYF
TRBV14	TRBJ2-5	CASSPQWGGDETQYF
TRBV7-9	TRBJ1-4	CSSSLSGEKLFF
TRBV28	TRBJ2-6	CASSYRVPKANVLTF
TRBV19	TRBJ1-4	CASSIGGAREKLFF
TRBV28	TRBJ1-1	CASSPRSPYQAFF
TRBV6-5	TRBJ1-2	CASTTAANYGYTF
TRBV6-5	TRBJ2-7	CASSVGASGSYEQYF
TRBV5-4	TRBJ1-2	CASSLGDRNYGYTF
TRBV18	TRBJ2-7	CASSPAGLGGGEQYF